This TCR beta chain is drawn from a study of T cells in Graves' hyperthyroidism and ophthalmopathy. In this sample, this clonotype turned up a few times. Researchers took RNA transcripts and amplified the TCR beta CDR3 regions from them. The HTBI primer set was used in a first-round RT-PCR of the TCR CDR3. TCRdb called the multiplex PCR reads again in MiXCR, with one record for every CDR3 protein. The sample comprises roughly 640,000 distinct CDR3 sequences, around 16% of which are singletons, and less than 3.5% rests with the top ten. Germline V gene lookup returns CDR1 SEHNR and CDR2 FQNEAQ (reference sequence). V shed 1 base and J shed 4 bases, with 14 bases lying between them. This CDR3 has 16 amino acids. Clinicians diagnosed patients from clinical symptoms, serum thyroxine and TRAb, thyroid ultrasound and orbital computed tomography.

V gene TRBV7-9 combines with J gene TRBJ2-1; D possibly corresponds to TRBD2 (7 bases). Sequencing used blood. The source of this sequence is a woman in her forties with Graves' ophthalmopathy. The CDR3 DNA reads TGTGCCAGCAGCTTAGGAATGGCGGGGGCTTACAATGAGCAGTTCTTC. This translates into CASSLGMAGAYNEQFF.